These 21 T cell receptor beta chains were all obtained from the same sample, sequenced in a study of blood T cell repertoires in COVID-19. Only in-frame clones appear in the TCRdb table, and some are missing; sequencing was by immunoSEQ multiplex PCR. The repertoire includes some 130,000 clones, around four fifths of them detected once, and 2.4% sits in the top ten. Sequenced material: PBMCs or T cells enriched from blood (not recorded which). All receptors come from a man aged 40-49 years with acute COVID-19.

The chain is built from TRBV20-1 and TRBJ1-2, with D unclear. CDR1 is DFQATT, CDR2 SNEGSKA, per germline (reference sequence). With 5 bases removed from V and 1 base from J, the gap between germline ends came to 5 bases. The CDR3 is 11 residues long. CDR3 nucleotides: TGCAGTGCTCCGGGTAACTATGGCTACACCTTC. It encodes CSAPGNYGYTF.

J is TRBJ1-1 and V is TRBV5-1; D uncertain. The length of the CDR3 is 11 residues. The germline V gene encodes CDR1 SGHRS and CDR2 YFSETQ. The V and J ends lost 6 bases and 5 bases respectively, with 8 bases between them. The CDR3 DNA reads TGCGCCAGCATGGGCCCAACTGAAGCTTTCTTT. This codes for CASMGPTEAFF.

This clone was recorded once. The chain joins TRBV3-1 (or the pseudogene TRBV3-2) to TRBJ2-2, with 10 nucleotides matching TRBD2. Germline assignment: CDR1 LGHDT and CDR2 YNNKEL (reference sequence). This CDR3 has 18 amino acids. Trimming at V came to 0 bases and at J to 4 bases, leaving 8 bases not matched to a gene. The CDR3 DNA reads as TGTGCCAGCAGCCAAGATTGGCGACTAGCGGGCGCCACCGGGGAGCTGTTTTTT. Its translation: CASSQDWRLAGATGELFF.

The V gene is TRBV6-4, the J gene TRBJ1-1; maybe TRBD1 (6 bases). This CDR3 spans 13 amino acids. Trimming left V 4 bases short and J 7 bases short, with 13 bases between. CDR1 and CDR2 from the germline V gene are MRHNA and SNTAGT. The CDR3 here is CASSGRQEIEAFF. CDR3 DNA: TGTGCCAGCAGTGGGCGACAGGAAATTGAAGCTTTCTTT.

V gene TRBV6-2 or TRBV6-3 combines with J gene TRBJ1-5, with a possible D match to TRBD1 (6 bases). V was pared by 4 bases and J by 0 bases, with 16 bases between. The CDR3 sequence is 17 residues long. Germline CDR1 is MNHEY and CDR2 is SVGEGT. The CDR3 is CASSSSQGIHSNQPQHF. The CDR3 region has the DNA TGTGCCAGCAGTTCTTCACAGGGAATTCATAGCAATCAGCCCCAGCATTTT.

The CDR3 bases are TGTGCCTGGAGTGTATTTGGCGGGGGAACGGAGACCCAGTACTTC. Protein: CAWSVFGGGTETQYF. The V gene is TRBV30, the J gene TRBJ2-5, with 7 bases identical to TRBD2. V lost 0 bases to trimming and J lost 5 bases; unmatched junction nucleotides: 9. From germline, CDR1 is GTSNPN and CDR2 SVGIG (reference sequence). CDR3 length equals 15 residues. The full variable domain, its missing parts supplied by reference TRBV30 and TRBJ2-5, is SQTIHQWPATLVQPVGSPLSLECTVEGTSNPNLYWYRQAAGRGLQLLFYSVGIGQISSEVPQNLSASRPQDRQFILSSKKLLLSDSGFYLCAWSVFGGGTETQYFGPGTRLLVL.

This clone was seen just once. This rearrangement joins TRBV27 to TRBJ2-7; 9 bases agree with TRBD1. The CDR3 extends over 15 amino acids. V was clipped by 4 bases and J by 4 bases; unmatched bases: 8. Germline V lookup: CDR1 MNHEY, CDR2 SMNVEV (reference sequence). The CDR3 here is CASSSPGQGIYEQYF. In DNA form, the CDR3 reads TGTGCCAGCAGTTCCCCGGGACAGGGCATATACGAGCAGTACTTC.

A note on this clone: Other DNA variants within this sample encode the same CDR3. The CDR3 region is CASSLGREGPNEQFF. The CDR3 bases are TGCGCCAGCAGCTTGGGGAGGGAGGGCCCCAATGAGCAGTTCTTC. The gene calls are TRBV5-1 and TRBJ2-1, with 7 bases aligning to TRBD2. V lost 0 bases and J lost 6; bases outside the gene matches: 6. Germline CDR1 is SGHRS and CDR2 is YFSETQ. There are 15 residues in the CDR3.

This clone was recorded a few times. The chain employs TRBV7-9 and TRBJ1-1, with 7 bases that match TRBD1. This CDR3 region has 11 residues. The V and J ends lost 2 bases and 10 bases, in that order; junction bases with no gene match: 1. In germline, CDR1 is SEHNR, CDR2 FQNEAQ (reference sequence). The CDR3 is CASSLRGPAFF. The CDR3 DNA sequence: TGTGCCAGCAGCTTAAGGGGGCCAGCTTTCTTT.

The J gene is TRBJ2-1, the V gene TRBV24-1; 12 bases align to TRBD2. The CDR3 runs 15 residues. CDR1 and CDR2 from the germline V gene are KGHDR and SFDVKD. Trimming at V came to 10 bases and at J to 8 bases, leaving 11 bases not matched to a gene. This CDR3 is CATPPPSGREDEQFF. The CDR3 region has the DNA TGTGCCACTCCGCCTCCTAGCGGGAGGGAGGATGAGCAGTTCTTC.

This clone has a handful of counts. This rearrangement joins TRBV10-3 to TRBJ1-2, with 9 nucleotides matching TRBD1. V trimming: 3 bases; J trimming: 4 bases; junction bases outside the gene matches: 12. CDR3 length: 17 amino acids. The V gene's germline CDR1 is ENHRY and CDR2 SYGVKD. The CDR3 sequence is CAISDRRDRALSYGYTF. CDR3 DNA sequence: TGTGCCATCAGTGATCGGAGGGACAGGGCTCTGTCCTATGGCTACACCTTC.

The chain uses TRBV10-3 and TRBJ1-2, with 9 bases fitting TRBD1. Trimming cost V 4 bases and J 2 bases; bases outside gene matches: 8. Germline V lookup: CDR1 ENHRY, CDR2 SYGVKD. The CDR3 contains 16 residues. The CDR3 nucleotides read TGTGCCATCAGTGTCAGACAGGGGGATGAAAACTATGGCTACACCTTC. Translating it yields CAISVRQGDENYGYTF.

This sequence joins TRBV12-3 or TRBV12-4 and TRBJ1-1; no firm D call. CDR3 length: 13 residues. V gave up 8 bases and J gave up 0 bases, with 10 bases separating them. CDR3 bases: TGTGCCAGCGCGACACCCATGAACACTGAAGCTTTCTTT. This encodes CASATPMNTEAFF.

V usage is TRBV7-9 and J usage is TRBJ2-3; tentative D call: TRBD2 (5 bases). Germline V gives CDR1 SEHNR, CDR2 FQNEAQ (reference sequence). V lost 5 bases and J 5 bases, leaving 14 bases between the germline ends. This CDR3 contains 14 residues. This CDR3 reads CASSVRGSGDTQYF. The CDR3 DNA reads TGTGCCAGCAGCGTCCGGGGTTCGGGAGATACGCAGTATTTT.

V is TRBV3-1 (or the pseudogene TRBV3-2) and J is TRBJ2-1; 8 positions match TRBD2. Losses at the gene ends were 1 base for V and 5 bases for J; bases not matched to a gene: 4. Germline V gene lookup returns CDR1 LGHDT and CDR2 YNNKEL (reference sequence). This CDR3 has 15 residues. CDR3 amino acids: CASSQAGGRHNEQFF. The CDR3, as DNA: TGTGCCAGCAGCCAAGCCGGCGGGAGGCACAATGAGCAGTTCTTC.

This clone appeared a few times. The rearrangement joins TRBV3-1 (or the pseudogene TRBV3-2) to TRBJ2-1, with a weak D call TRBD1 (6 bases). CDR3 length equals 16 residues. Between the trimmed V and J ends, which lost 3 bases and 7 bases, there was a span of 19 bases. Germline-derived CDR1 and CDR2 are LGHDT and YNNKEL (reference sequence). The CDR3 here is CASSQGPTGRINEQFF. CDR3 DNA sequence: TGTGCCAGCAGCCAGGGGCCAACAGGGCGAATTAATGAGCAGTTCTTC.

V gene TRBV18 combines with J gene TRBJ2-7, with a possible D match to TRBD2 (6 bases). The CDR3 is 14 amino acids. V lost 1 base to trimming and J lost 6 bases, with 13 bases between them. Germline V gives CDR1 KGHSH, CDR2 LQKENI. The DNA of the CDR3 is TGTGCCAGCTCACCACGGACGGGAGTGAGCGAGCAGTACTTC. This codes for CASSPRTGVSEQYF.

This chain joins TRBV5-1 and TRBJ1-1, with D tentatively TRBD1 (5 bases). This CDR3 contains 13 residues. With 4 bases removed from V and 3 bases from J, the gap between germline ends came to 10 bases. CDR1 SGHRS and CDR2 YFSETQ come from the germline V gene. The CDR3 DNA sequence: TGCGCCAGCAGCCCTGGGGGGTACACTGAAGCTTTCTTT. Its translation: CASSPGGYTEAFF.

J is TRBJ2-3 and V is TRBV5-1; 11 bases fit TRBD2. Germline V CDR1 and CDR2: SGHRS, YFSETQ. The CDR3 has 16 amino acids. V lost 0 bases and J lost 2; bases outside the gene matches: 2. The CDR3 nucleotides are TGCGCCAGCAGCTTGGGACTAGCGGGGATCACAGATACGCAGTATTTT. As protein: CASSLGLAGITDTQYF.

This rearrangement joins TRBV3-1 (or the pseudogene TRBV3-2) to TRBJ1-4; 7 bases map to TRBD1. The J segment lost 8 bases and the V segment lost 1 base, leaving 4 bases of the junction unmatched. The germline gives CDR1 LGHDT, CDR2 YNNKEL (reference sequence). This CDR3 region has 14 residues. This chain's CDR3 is CASSQGQGGEKLFF. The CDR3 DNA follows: TGTGCCAGCAGCCAAGGACAGGGTGGGGAAAAACTGTTTTTT.

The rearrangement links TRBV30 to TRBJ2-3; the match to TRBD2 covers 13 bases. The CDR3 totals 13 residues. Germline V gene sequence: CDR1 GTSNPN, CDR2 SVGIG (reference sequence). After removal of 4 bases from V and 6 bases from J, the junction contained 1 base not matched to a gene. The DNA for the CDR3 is TGTGCCTGGACGACTAGCGGGGGGGATACGCAGTATTTT. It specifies CAWTTSGGDTQYF.